This T cell receptor beta chain was found in a study of cytomegalovirus exposure and HLA in healthy donors. About the research overall: The same platform was used for the roughly 120 validation repertoires and the roughly 700 first-cohort repertoires, a later analysis reported.

Note on this clone: Its antigen is unidentified.

The CDR3 length is 16 residues. Trimming cost V 0 bases and J 1 base, with 12 bases left between them. CDR1 is LGHNA, CDR2 YSLEER, per germline. TCRdb keeps only in-frame clones here, not all; method: immunoSEQ multiplex PCR. The sample contains fewer than 130,000 clones, roughly 89% of which appear only once. The donors were members of the roughly 120-subject validation cohort (separate from the approximately 730-subject first cohort). Whole-study findings and limits: Fewer than 200 TCR beta chains were listed as cytomegalovirus-associated. Rarity held for most TCR sequences, but there were some public TCRs that occurred in many donors.

The V call is TRBV4-3, the J call TRBJ1-1, with a tentative D call TRBD1 (6 bases). The sequence was collected from a woman under 30 in good health and CMV-seronegative. Sequencing input: PBMCs. CDR3 DNA sequence: TGCGCCAGCAGCCAAGAACAGGGACGGAGGAACACTGAAGCTTTCTTT. Amino acids: CASSQEQGRRNTEAFF.